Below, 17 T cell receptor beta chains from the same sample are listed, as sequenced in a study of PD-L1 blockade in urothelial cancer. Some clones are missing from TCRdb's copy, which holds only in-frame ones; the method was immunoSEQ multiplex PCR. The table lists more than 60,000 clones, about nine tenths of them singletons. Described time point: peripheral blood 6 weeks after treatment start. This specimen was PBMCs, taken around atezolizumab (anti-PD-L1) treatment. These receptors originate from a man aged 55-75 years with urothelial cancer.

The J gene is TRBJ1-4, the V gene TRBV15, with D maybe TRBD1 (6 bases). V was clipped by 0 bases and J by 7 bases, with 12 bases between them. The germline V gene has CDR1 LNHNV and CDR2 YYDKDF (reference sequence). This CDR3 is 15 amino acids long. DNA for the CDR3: TGTGCCACCAGCAGAGATCGGGGGGCGGGTGAAAAACTGTTTTTT. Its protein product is CATSRDRGAGEKLFF.

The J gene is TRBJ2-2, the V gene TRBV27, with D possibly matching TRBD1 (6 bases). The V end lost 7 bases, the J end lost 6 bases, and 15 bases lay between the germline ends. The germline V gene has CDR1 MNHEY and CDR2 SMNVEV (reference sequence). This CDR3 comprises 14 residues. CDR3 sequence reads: CASTLQGSAGELFF. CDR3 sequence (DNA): TGTGCCAGCACCTTACAGGGCTCCGCCGGGGAGCTGTTTTTT.

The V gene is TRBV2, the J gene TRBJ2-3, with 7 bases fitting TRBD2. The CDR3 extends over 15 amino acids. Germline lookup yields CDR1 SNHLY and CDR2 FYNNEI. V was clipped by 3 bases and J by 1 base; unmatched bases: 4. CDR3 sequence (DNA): TGTGCCAGCAGTGACAGGGCGGGGGGCACAGATACGCAGTATTTT. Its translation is CASSDRAGGTDTQYF.

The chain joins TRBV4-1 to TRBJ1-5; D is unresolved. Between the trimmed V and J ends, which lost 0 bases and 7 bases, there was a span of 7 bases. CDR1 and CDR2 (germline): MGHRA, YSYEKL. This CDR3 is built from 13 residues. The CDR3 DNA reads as TGCGCCAGCAGCCAAGATCTAGAACAGCCCCAGCATTTT. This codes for CASSQDLEQPQHF.

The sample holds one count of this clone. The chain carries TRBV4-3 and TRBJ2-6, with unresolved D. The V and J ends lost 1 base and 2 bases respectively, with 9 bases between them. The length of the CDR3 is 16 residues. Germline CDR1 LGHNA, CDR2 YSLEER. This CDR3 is CASSQGARTGANVLTF. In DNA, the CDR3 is TGCGCCAGCAGCCAAGGGGCACGCACTGGGGCCAACGTCCTGACTTTC.

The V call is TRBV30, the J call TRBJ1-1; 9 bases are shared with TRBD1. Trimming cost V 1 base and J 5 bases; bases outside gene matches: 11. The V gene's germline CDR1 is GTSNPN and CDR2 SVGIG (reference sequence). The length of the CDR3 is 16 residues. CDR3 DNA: TGTGCCTGGAGTGACAGGGGGCACAAAGGGTGGACTGAAGCTTTCTTT. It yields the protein CAWSDRGHKGWTEAFF.

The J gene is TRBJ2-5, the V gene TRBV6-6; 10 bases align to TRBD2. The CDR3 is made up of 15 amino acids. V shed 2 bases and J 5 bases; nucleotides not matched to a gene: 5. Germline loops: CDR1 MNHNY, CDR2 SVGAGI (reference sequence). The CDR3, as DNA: TGTGCCAGCAGTTACACGTCTAGCGGGAGTGAGACCCAGTACTTC. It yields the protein CASSYTSSGSETQYF.

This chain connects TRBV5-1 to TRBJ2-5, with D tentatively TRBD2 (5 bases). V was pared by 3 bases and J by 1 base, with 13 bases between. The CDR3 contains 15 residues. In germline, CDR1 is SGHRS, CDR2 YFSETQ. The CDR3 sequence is CASSSSQRVQETQYF. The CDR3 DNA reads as TGCGCCAGCAGCTCCTCGCAGAGGGTCCAAGAGACCCAGTACTTC.

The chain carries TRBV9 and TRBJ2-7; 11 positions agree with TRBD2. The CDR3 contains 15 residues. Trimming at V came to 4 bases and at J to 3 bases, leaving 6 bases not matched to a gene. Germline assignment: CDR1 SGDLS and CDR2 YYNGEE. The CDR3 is CASSSGLAEIYEQYF. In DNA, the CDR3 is TGTGCCAGCAGCTCGGGACTAGCGGAGATCTACGAGCAGTACTTC. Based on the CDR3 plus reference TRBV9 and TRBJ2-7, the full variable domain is DSGVTQTPKHLITATGQRVTLRCSPRSGDLSVYWYQQSLDQGLQFLIQYYNGEERAKGNILERFSAQQFPDLHSELNLSSLELGDSALYFCASSSGLAEIYEQYFGPGTRLTVT.

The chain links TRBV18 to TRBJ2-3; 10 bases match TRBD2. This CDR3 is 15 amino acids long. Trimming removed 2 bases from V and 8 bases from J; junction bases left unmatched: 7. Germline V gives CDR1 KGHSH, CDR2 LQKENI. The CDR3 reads CASSPSLAGVSTQYF. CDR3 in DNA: TGTGCCAGCTCACCATCGCTAGCGGGGGTTTCTACGCAGTATTTT.

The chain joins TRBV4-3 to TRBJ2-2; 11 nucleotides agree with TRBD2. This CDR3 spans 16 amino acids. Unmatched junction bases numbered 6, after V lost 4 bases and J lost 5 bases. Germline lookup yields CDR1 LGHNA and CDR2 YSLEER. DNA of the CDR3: TGCGCCAGCAGCCCACTAGCGGGAGTCGTGACCGGGGAGCTGTTTTTT. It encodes CASSPLAGVVTGELFF.

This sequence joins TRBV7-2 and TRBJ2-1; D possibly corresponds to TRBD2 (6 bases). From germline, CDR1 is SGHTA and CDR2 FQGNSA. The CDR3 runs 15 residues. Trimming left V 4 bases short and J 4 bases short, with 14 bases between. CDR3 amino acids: CASSSGRDFYNEQFF. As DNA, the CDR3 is TGTGCCAGCAGCTCGGGGCGGGATTTTTACAATGAGCAGTTCTTC.

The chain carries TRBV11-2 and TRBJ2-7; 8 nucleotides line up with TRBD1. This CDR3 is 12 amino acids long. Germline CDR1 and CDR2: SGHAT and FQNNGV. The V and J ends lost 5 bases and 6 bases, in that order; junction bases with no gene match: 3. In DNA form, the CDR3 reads TGTGCCAGCAGCCCAGGGGGCAGCGAGCAGTACTTC. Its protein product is CASSPGGSEQYF.

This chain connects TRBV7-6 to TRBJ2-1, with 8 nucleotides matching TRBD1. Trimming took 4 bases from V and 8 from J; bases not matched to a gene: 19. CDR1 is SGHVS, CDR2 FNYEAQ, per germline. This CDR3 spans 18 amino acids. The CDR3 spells CASSSPRTGIKRVDEQFF. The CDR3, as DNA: TGTGCCAGCAGCTCCCCACGGACAGGGATAAAACGGGTCGATGAGCAGTTCTTC.

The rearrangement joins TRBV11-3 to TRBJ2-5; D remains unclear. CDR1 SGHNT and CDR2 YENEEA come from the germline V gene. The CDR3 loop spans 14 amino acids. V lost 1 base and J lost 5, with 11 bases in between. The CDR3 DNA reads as TGTGCCAGCAGCTTAGGCGTCCCTTCCGAGACCCAGTACTTC. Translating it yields CASSLGVPSETQYF. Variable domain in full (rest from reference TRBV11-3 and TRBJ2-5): EAGVVQSPRYKIIEKKQPVAFWCNPISGHNTLYWYLQNLGQGPELLIRYENEEAVDDSQLPKDRFSAERLKGVDSTLKIQPAELGDSAVYLCASSLGVPSETQYFGPGTRLLVL.

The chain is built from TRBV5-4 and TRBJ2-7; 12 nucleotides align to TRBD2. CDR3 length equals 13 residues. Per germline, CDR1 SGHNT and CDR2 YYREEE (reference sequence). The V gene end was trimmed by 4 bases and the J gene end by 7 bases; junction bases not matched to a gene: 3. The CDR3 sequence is CASSVLAGGEQYF. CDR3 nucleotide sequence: TGTGCCAGCAGCGTACTAGCGGGAGGTGAGCAGTACTTC.

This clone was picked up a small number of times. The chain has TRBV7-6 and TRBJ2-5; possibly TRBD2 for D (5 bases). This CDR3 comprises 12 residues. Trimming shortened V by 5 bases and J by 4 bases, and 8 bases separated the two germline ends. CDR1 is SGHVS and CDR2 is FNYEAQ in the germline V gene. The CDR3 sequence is CASSRAGETQYF. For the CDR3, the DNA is TGTGCCAGCAGCCGGGCGGGAGAGACCCAGTACTTC.